This T cell receptor beta chain was identified during a study of blood T cell repertoires in COVID-19. On the study more broadly: COVID-19 samples collected from the United States, Italy and Spain covered acute and convalescent phases.

J gave up 6 bases and V 4 bases, and 7 bases lay outside the gene matches. Germline lookup yields CDR1 KGHDR and CDR2 SFDVKD. This CDR3 contains 16 residues. The age range of participants was about 18 to 100 years, with residence in under 25 US areas. In the authors' workflow: Amplification from reference gene primers served as the basis for estimated nucleated cell counts. Sequencing used immunoSEQ multiplex PCR; TCRdb keeps in-frame clones, though not all of them. V, J and clone size are those of that table, while D and trimming were read from the DNA. Among around 150,000 clones listed, around four fifths were seen once.

The genes are TRBV24-1 and TRBJ2-3; 12 nucleotides agree with TRBD1. This clonotype was sampled from a man in his fifties or sixties who had recovered from COVID-19. The sample comprised PBMCs or T cells enriched from blood (not recorded which). The CDR3 here is CATSDPGQGAADTQYF. CDR3 DNA: TGTGCCACCAGTGACCCGGGACAGGGGGCGGCGGATACGCAGTATTTT.